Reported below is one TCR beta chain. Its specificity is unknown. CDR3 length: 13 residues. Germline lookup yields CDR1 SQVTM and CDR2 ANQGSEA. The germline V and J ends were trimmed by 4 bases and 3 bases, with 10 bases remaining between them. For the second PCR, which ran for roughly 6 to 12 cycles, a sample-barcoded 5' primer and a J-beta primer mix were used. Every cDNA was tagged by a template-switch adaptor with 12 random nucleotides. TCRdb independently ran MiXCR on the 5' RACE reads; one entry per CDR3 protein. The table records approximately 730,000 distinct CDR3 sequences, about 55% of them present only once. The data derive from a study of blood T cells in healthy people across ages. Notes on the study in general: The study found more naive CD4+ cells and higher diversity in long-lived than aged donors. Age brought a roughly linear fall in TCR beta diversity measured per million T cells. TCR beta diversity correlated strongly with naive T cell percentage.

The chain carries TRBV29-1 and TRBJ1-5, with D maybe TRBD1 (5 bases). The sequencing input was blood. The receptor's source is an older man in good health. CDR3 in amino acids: CSVALRANQPQHF. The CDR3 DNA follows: TGCAGCGTTGCTCTCAGGGCCAATCAGCCCCAGCATTTT.